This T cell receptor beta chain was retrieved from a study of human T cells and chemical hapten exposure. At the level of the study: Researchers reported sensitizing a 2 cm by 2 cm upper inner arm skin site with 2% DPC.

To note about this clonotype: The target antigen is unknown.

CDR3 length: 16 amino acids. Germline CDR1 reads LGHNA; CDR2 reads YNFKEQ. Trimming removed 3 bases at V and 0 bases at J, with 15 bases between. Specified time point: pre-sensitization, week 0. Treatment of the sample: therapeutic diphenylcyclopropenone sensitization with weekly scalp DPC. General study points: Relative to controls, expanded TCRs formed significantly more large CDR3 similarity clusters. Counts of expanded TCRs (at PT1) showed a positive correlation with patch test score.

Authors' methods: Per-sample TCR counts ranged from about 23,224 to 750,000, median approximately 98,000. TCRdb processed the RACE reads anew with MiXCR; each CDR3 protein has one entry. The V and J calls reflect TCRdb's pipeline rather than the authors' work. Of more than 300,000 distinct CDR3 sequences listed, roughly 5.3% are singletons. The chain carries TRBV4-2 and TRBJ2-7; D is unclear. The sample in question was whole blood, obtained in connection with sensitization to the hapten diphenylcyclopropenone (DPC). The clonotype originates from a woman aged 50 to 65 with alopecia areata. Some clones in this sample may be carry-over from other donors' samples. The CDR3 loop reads CASSQEQRTNSYEQYF. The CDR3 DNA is TGTGCCAGCAGCCAGGAACAGAGGACCAACTCCTACGAGCAGTACTTC.